The rows below give T cell receptor beta chains drawn from one sample of a study of blood T cell repertoires in COVID-19. The method was immunoSEQ multiplex PCR; TCRdb's version includes in-frame clones alone and lacks a portion of them. The sample holds about 250,000 clones, around nine tenths seen once. What was sequenced was peripheral blood. The receptors derive from a man between 18 and 35 years old with active or convalescent COVID-19. Both conserved end residues are part of each CDR3. Fields, in order: V gene, clone size, J gene, D gene, CDR3 DNA, CDR3 protein. D genes are given only for firm matches. Part of the rows lack a size; the others show once, few, many or a class for expanded clones.

TRBV11-1	-	TRBJ1-1	TRBD1	TGTGCCAGCAGCCCCCGACAGGGGTCAACTGAAGCTTTCTTT	CASSPRQGSTEAFF
TRBV11-2	-	TRBJ1-6	-	TGTGCCAGCAGCTTGGGGGCCCTCGACTCACCCCTCCACTTT	CASSLGALDSPLHF
TRBV24-1	-	TRBJ1-6	TRBD1	TGTGCCACCAGTGATTACCGGACAGGGGGCGCGCAATCCTATAATTCACCCCTCCACTTT	CATSDYRTGGAQSYNSPLHF
TRBV14	-	TRBJ1-2	-	TGTGCCAGCAGCTTGGAGGTCCACTATGGCTACACCTTC	CASSLEVHYGYTF
TRBV11-2	-	TRBJ2-5	-	TGTGCCAGCAGCTGGCCGGGCCTCGGAGGTCAGACCCAGTACTTC	CASSWPGLGGQTQYF
TRBV28	-	TRBJ1-1	-	TGTGCCAGCAGTTTGGGCCTGAACACTGAAGCTTTCTTT	CASSLGLNTEAFF
TRBV6-2/TRBV6-3	-	TRBJ2-5	TRBD1	TGTGCCAGCAGTAGGGACAGACAAGAGACCCAGTACTTC	CASSRDRQETQYF
TRBV19	-	TRBJ2-5	-	TGTGCCAGTAACGCGGGGGAGACCCAGTACTTC	CASNAGETQYF
TRBV14	-	TRBJ2-3	-	TGTGCCAGCAGCCAACGTGGGGGCATCACAGATACGCAGTATTTT	CASSQRGGITDTQYF
TRBV7-2	-	TRBJ1-1	TRBD1	TGTGCCAGCAGCCCACGACAGGGTAGGACTGAAGCTTTCTTT	CASSPRQGRTEAFF
TRBV30	-	TRBJ1-6	-	TGTGCCTGGAGTGTACGTAGAGGAGATTCACCCCTCCACTTT	CAWSVRRGDSPLHF
TRBV30	-	TRBJ1-1	-	TGTGCCAGTCAGGTAAACACTGAAGCTTTCTTT	CASQVNTEAFF
TRBV10-3	-	TRBJ1-1	TRBD1	TGTGCCATCAGGACAGGGGCTCGGATGAACACTGAAGCTTTCTTT	CAIRTGARMNTEAFF
TRBV12-3/TRBV12-4	once	TRBJ1-5	-	TGTGCCAGCAGTTTACAGTCACATCAGCCCCAGCATTTT	CASSLQSHQPQHF
TRBV21-1	-	TRBJ1-3	-	TGTGCCAGCAGCAAAGTCTCTCCCCGCTCTGGAAACACCATATATTTT	CASSKVSPRSGNTIYF
TRBV5-1	-	TRBJ2-5	-	TGCGCCAGCAGCTTAATCCCCAACCAAGAGACCCAGTACTTC	CASSLIPNQETQYF
TRBV30	-	TRBJ1-1	-	TGTGCCTGGAGTGTCCTACAGGGGAACACTGAAGCTTTCTTT	CAWSVLQGNTEAFF
TRBV7-9	-	TRBJ2-1	-	TGTGCCAGCAGCGATCCCGGGACTGAATTGATTCGCTCGGATGAGCAGTTCTTC	CASSDPGTELIRSDEQFF
TRBV7-9	few	TRBJ1-3	-	TGTGCCAGCAGCCCGACAGCCGCGGGAAACACCATATATTTT	CASSPTAAGNTIYF
TRBV11-2	once	TRBJ2-3	-	TGTGCCAGCAGCTTAGGGGCTCCTCGCACAGATACGCAGTATTTT	CASSLGAPRTDTQYF
TRBV2	-	TRBJ1-5	-	TGTGCCAGCAGCCGGGGGGCAAATAAAGCCAATCAGCCCCAGCATTTT	CASSRGANKANQPQHF
TRBV6-5	-	TRBJ2-2	TRBD1	TGTGCCAGCAGATTCACAGGGGGAACCGGGGAGCTGTTTTTT	CASRFTGGTGELFF
TRBV5-1	once	TRBJ1-1	TRBD1	TGCGCCAGCAGTATACAGGGGGTTGAAGCTTTCTTT	CASSIQGVEAFF
TRBV28	-	TRBJ1-4	TRBD1	TGTGCCAGCAGACAGGGGTCAACTAATGAAAAACTGTTTTTT	CASRQGSTNEKLFF
TRBV6-2/TRBV6-3	-	TRBJ2-1	TRBD2	TGTGCCAGCAGCGGACTAGCGGGACGTGAGCAGTTCTTC	CASSGLAGREQFF